The rows below give T cell receptor beta chains drawn from one sample of a study of blood T cell repertoires in COVID-19. Produced via immunoSEQ multiplex PCR; TCRdb's table is partial and in-frame only. The sample shows 310,000 or so clones, 89% of them seen only once. What was sequenced was peripheral blood. The receptors come from a man between 18 and 29 years old who had recovered from COVID-19. Each CDR3 is given with its conserved first and last residue. A D gene is named only where the DNA matches it firmly. Clone size is shown for a subset of rows, as once, few, many or a class of expanded clone.

cdr3_nt cdr3_aa v_call d_call j_call clone_size
TGCGCCAGCAGCTTCATCACATCCTACGAGCAGTACTTC CASSFITSYEQYF TRBV5-1 - TRBJ2-7 once
TGTCCTGGGAGCGCACTCAGGGACAGGGGTAATGAGCAGTTCTTC CPGSALRDRGNEQFF TRBV22-1 - TRBJ2-1 -
TGTGCCAGCAGTCTACAGAGGGGACAGTCGAACACTGAAGCTTTCTTT CASSLQRGQSNTEAFF TRBV7-2 TRBD1 TRBJ1-1 once
TGTGCCAGCAGTGTAAGGGGGCCCTCCGACAGGGTCTACGAGCAGTACTTC CASSVRGPSDRVYEQYF TRBV6-1 TRBD1 TRBJ2-7 once
TGTGCCAGCAGTTACGGAGGGGTGGGGAACTATGGCTACACCTTC CASSYGGVGNYGYTF TRBV6-5 - TRBJ1-2 -
TGTGCCAGCAGAAACGACAGGGCTGGAGAGCAGTACTTC CASRNDRAGEQYF TRBV6-5 TRBD1 TRBJ2-7 -
TGTGCCAGCAGCCATGACCGAGCGCGGGAAAAACTGTTTTTT CASSHDRAREKLFF TRBV11-2 - TRBJ1-4 once
TGTGCCACCTATGGGACACGACTTGAGCAGTTCTTC CATYGTRLEQFF TRBV19 - TRBJ2-1 -
TGCGCCAGCAGCTTGGCACTAGCGGGAGAAGCAGATACGCAGTATTTT CASSLALAGEADTQYF TRBV5-1 TRBD2 TRBJ2-3 -
TGTGCCAGCAGCCCAGGGGCGACAGGGATCTACGAGCAGTACTTC CASSPGATGIYEQYF TRBV9 TRBD1 TRBJ2-7 -
TGTGCCAGCAGCTTAGATAATGGCCCATCCTACGAGCAGTACTTC CASSLDNGPSYEQYF TRBV7-9 - TRBJ2-7 -
TGCAGCGTTGGTGGAAGCGGGGGTGGGGCCGGGGAGCTGTTTTTT CSVGGSGGGAGELFF TRBV29-1 TRBD2 TRBJ2-2 -
TGTGCCATCAGTGGAGGTAACACTGAAGCTTTCTTT CAISGGNTEAFF TRBV10-3 - TRBJ1-1 few
TGTGCCAGTAGCCAAACGGGGGGCGTTCAGCCCCAGCATTTT CASSQTGGVQPQHF TRBV19 - TRBJ1-5 few
TGTGCCAGCAGGTTCCCAGGGGGAAGGCGGCCCCAGCATTTT CASRFPGGRRPQHF TRBV5-8 TRBD1 TRBJ1-5 -
TGTGCCAGCAGCTTAGCGGGGGGAGGAGATACGCAGTATTTT CASSLAGGGDTQYF TRBV5-4 TRBD2 TRBJ2-3 -
TGTGCCAGCAGTGGCTCACAGGCGTTCTATGGCTACACCTTC CASSGSQAFYGYTF TRBV25-1 - TRBJ1-2 -
TGCGCCAGCAGCCCCGGGACAGGCTCCTACGAGCAGTACTTC CASSPGTGSYEQYF TRBV5-1 TRBD1 TRBJ2-7 -
TGTGCCAGCAGTTCAAGTGGGTCACAGAGGGACGAGCAGTACTTC CASSSSGSQRDEQYF TRBV27 - TRBJ2-7 -
TGTGCCAGCAGTGCCCTCGGGAATGAAAAACTGTTTTTT CASSALGNEKLFF TRBV27 - TRBJ1-4 -
TGTGCCAGCAGCCCCCTCTGGGGACAGCTATCTTCCTACGAGCAGTACTTC CASSPLWGQLSSYEQYF TRBV11-2 TRBD1 TRBJ2-7 -
TGCAGCGTTGAAGACCCCAGTAGCACAGATACGCAGTATTTT CSVEDPSSTDTQYF TRBV29-1 - TRBJ2-3 -
TGTGCCAGCAGCCGCCGGGACAGATTCGGAAACACCATATATTTT CASSRRDRFGNTIYF TRBV3-1/TRBV3-2 TRBD1 TRBJ1-3 -
TGTGCCTGGAGTGTACCCGGGGGGGATGTCTACGAGCAGTACTTC CAWSVPGGDVYEQYF TRBV30 TRBD2 TRBJ2-7 -
TGTGCCAGCAGCCCTCTTAGTTACAATGAGCAGTTCTTC CASSPLSYNEQFF TRBV7-9 - TRBJ2-1 -
TGTGCCTGGAGTCTGGGCGGGAGTAGAATTGAGCAGTTCTTC CAWSLGGSRIEQFF TRBV30 TRBD2 TRBJ2-1 few
TGTGCCAGCAGTGAGACAGGGATTAATCAGCCCCAGCATTTT CASSETGINQPQHF TRBV25-1 TRBD1 TRBJ1-5 -
TGTGCCAGTAGTGAGGGGACAGGGGGCAACTACGAGCAGTACTTC CASSEGTGGNYEQYF TRBV19 TRBD1 TRBJ2-7 -
TGTGCCATCAGTGACCGGACAGCTGGAAACACCATATATTTT CAISDRTAGNTIYF TRBV10-3 - TRBJ1-3 -
TGTGCCAGCAGCTTATCCGGACTAGACTACGAGCAGTACTTC CASSLSGLDYEQYF TRBV7-9 TRBD2 TRBJ2-7 -
TGTGCCAGCAGCTTAGCGCAGGGAGGCGGGGAGCTGTTTTTT CASSLAQGGGELFF TRBV7-2 - TRBJ2-2 once
TGTGCCAGCAGTTCATCGGTTCGGGAGCCCCAGCATTTT CASSSSVREPQHF TRBV27 - TRBJ1-5 -
TGTGCCAGCAGTGTCTCACAGGAAGCTTTCTTT CASSVSQEAFF TRBV6-6 - TRBJ1-1 -
TGTGCCAGCAGACCACAGGGAGGGAGTCCTTATGGCTACACCTTC CASRPQGGSPYGYTF TRBV7-9 - TRBJ1-2 -
TGTGCCAGCACCCCTCCCGGGAGCACTGAAGCTTTCTTT CASTPPGSTEAFF TRBV7-3 - TRBJ1-1 once
TGTGCCAGCAGCCGTGGACAGACTCAAACCTACGAGCAGTACTTC CASSRGQTQTYEQYF TRBV3-1/TRBV3-2 - TRBJ2-7 -
TGTGCCAGTAGTAAAGGGGGCGCAATCTTAGGCTCTGGGGCCAACGTCCTGACTTTC CASSKGGAILGSGANVLTF TRBV19 TRBD1 TRBJ2-6 -
TGTGCCAGCAGTCCTGACAGGGGCCACGAGCAGTACTTC CASSPDRGHEQYF TRBV27 TRBD1 TRBJ2-7 -
TGTGCCAGCAGTGACACGAGCGGGTATGCCTACGAGCAGTACTTC CASSDTSGYAYEQYF TRBV2 - TRBJ2-7 once
TGTGCCAGCAGCCTCGAGGGCAGTCTCAGCTATGGCTACACCTTC CASSLEGSLSYGYTF TRBV3-1/TRBV3-2 - TRBJ1-2 -
TGCGCCAGCAGCACCCAAGGGGACACTGAAGCTTTCTTT CASSTQGDTEAFF TRBV5-1 - TRBJ1-1 -
TGTGCCAGCAGCCGGGACAGGGGCACTGAAGCTTTCTTT CASSRDRGTEAFF TRBV7-8 TRBD1 TRBJ1-1 few
TGTGCCAGCAGCCCGGACAGCTATGAGCAGTTCTTC CASSPDSYEQFF TRBV11-2 - TRBJ2-1 -
TGCGCCAGCAGCTTGGACGTATCGGGGGGAGGCTACACCTTC CASSLDVSGGGYTF TRBV5-1 - TRBJ1-2 -
TGTGCCAGCAGAAGAGCGGGAGGCGGCACAGATACGCAGTATTTT CASRRAGGGTDTQYF TRBV6-5 TRBD2 TRBJ2-3 -
TGTGCCAGCAGCGTAGAAGCCCCGCGCGGACTAAAGACCTACAATGAGCAGTTCTTC CASSVEAPRGLKTYNEQFF TRBV9 - TRBJ2-1 once
TGTGCCAGCAGTTTACAGGGGGCAGGTGAGCAGTTCTTC CASSLQGAGEQFF TRBV7-3 TRBD1 TRBJ2-1 once
TGTGCCAGCAGGAATCGACAGGGCAATAGCAATCAGCCCCAGCATTTT CASRNRQGNSNQPQHF TRBV6-6 TRBD1 TRBJ1-5 -
TGCGCCAGCAGCCAAGACCCCCAGGGCAATCAGCCCCAGCATTTT CASSQDPQGNQPQHF TRBV4-3 - TRBJ1-5 once
TGTGCCACCCAGGGACAGTCGGGACAGCCCCAGCATTTT CATQGQSGQPQHF TRBV21-1 - TRBJ1-5 once
TGTGCCAGCAGCGTAGGGAGGGGAACTGAGCAGTACTTC CASSVGRGTEQYF TRBV9 - TRBJ2-7 -
TGCGCCAGCAGCTTGGGCGGTTACAATCAGCCCCAGCATTTT CASSLGGYNQPQHF TRBV5-1 - TRBJ1-5 -
TGCGCCAGCAGCTTGGCGGTAATGAACACTGAAGCTTTCTTT CASSLAVMNTEAFF TRBV5-1 - TRBJ1-1 -
TGTGCCAGCAGCCGAAGGGGGCAGGACACCGGGGAGCTGTTTTTT CASSRRGQDTGELFF TRBV27 TRBD1 TRBJ2-2 -
TGTGCCAGCAGCCAAGTGGAGGGCACTGAAGCTTTCTTT CASSQVEGTEAFF TRBV4-2 - TRBJ1-1 -